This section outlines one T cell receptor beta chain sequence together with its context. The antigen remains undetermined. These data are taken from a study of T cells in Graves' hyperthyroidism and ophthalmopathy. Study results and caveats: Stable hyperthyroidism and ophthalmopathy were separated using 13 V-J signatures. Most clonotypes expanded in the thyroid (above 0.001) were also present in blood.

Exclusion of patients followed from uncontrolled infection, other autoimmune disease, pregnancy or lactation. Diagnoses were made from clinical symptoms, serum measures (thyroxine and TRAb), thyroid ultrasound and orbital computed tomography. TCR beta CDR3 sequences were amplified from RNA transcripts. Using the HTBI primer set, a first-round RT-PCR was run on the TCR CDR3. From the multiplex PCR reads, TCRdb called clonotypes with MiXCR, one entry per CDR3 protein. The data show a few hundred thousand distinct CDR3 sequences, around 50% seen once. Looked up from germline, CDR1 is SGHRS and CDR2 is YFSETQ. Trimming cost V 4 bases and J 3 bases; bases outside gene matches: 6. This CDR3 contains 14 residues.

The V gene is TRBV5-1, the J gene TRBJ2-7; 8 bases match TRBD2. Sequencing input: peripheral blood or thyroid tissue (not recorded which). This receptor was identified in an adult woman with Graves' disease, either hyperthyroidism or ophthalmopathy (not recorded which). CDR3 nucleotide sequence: TGCGCCAGCAGCCGGGAGGGCAGAGGCTACGAGCAGTACTTC. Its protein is CASSREGRGYEQYF.